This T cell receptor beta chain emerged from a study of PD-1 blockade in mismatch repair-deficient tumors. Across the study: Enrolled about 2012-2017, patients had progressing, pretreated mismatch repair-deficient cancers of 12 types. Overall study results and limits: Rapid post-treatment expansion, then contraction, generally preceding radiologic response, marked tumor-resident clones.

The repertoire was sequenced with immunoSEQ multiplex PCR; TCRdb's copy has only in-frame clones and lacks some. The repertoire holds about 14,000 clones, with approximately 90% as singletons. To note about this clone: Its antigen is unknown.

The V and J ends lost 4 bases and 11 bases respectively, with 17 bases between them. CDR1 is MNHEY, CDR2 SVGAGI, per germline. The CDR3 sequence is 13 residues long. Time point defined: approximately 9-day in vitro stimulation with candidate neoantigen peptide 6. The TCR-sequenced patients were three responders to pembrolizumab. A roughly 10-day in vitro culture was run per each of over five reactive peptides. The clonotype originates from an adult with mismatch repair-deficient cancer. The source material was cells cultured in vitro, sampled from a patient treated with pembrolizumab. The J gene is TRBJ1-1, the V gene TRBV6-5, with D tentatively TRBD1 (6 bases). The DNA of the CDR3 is TGTGCCAGCAGTTCACCGGGACACCATCGGGCTTTCTTT. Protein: CASSSPGHHRAFF.